Shown below are 9 T cell receptor beta chains from a single sample sequenced in a study of cytomegalovirus exposure and HLA in healthy donors (TCRdb year 2017). The library was prepared using the immunoSEQ multiplex PCR assay. For the multiplex PCR, a mixture combining 60 forward primers for TCR Vbeta segments and 13 reverse primers for TCR Jbeta segments was used. TCRdb obtained this table from immuneACCESS and retained in-frame rearrangements with V and J assigned. These tables miss some clones; where compared with another copy, unresolved V genes account for less than half of the shortfall, and the remainder is unexplained. This sample holds 100,000 or so clones; 80% to 90% were observed only once. Jointly, the top ten make up around 1.2% of the sample. Sequenced: PBMCs. The receptor set was obtained from a woman aged 18-30 years in good health and CMV-seronegative.

Details on this clone: This sample includes further DNA sequences coding for the same CDR3. Written as DNA, the CDR3 is TGTGCCAGTAGTAGCGGGACGGAAGCTTTCTTT. This codes for CASSSGTEAFF. The chain joins TRBV19 to TRBJ1-1; possible D gene TRBD1, 5 bases. Trimming stripped 4 bases from V and 8 bases from J, with 8 bases between. This CDR3 contains 11 residues. Per germline, CDR1 LNHDA and CDR2 SQIVND (reference sequence).

V gene TRBV4-1 combines with J gene TRBJ2-6; perhaps TRBD1 as D (6 bases). The V gene's germline CDR1 is MGHRA and CDR2 YSYEKL. The germline V and J ends were trimmed by 0 bases and 0 bases, with 12 bases remaining between them. The CDR3 spans 18 residues. CDR3 residues: CASSQETGPLSGANVLTF. The CDR3 nucleotides are TGCGCCAGCAGCCAAGAGACAGGCCCCCTCTCTGGGGCCAACGTCCTGACTTTC.

The chain uses TRBV28 and TRBJ2-7; 9 bases are shared with TRBD1. Per germline, CDR1 MDHEN and CDR2 SYDVKM. The length of the CDR3 is 13 residues. V trimming: 11 bases; J trimming: 4 bases; junction bases outside the gene matches: 9. CDR3 loop: CAGTWGQGYEQYF. The CDR3 DNA reads as TGTGCCGGCACGTGGGGACAGGGTTACGAGCAGTACTTC.

The chain is built from TRBV6-1 and TRBJ2-3, with 16 positions matching TRBD2. The CDR3 consists of 19 residues. V dropped 2 bases and J dropped 5; count of bases not matched to a gene: 10. Germline loops: CDR1 MNHNS, CDR2 SASEGT. CDR3 sequence: CASSEPSGLAGGLGDTQYF. The CDR3 DNA reads TGTGCCAGCAGTGAACCTTCGGGACTAGCGGGAGGGCTAGGAGATACGCAGTATTTT.

This clone was counted a single time. This sequence joins TRBV7-3 and TRBJ1-6, with 10 bases that match TRBD1. Per the germline V gene, CDR1 is SGHTA and CDR2 is FQGTGA. There are 16 residues in the CDR3. V shed 1 base, J shed 8 bases, and the junction held 5 bases outside the gene matches. The CDR3 reads CASSLSRGTGDSPLHF. CDR3 DNA sequence: TGTGCCAGCAGCTTAAGTCGGGGGACAGGGGATTCACCCCTCCACTTT.

This clone was picked up a small number of times. This chain joins TRBV10-2 and TRBJ2-6; the D gene is possibly TRBD2 (6 bases). Germline CDR1 is WSHSY and CDR2 is SAAADI. Trimming stripped 6 bases from V and 0 bases from J, with 15 bases between. This CDR3 is 17 amino acids long. The CDR3: CASREKGGDSGANVLTF. CDR3 in DNA: TGCGCCAGCAGGGAGAAAGGCGGGGACTCTGGGGCCAACGTCCTGACTTTC.

The V call is TRBV30, the J call TRBJ1-6; D is unresolved. CDR3 size: 15 residues. The germline CDR1 and CDR2 sequences are GTSNPN and SVGIG (reference sequence). Trimming cost V 2 bases and J 0 bases, with 8 bases left between them. The CDR3 protein is CAWSFGSSYNSPLHF. In DNA, the CDR3 is TGTGCCTGGAGTTTCGGTAGCTCCTATAATTCACCCCTCCACTTT. The whole variable domain, remainder taken from reference TRBV30 and TRBJ1-6, is SQTIHQWPATLVQPVGSPLSLECTVEGTSNPNLYWYRQAAGRGLQLLFYSVGIGQISSEVPQNLSASRPQDRQFILSSKKLLLSDSGFYLCAWSFGSSYNSPLHFGNGTRLTVT.

This clone was seen a single time. The chain recombines TRBV9 with TRBJ2-7; 14 bases agree with TRBD2. This CDR3 contains 15 residues. CDR1 and CDR2 (germline): SGDLS, YYNGEE. V trimming: 4 bases; J trimming: 5 bases; junction bases outside the gene matches: 5. The CDR3 DNA reads as TGTGCCAGCAGCAGGGGGACTAGCGGGAGCCACGAGCAGTACTTC. Translation: CASSRGTSGSHEQYF. Full variable domain (remainder filled in from reference TRBV9 and TRBJ2-7): DSGVTQTPKHLITATGQRVTLRCSPRSGDLSVYWYQQSLDQGLQFLIQYYNGEERAKGNILERFSAQQFPDLHSELNLSSLELGDSALYFCASSRGTSGSHEQYFGPGTRLTVT.

The count of this clone is one. This chain connects TRBV19 to TRBJ1-4; 7 nucleotides match TRBD1. Unmatched junction bases numbered 7, after V lost 0 bases and J lost 0 bases. This CDR3 has 18 residues. CDR1 and CDR2 (germline): LNHDA, SQIVND (reference sequence). In DNA, the CDR3 is TGTGCCAGTAGTATAGAAGGACAGGTTGGGCCAACTAATGAAAAACTGTTTTTT. It specifies CASSIEGQVGPTNEKLFF.